These 23 T cell receptor beta chains share one sample of origin, sequenced in a study of T-cell memory formation after mild COVID-19. From the 5' RACE reads, TCRdb called clonotypes with MiXCR, one entry per CDR3 protein. The repertoire holds a few hundred thousand distinct CDR3 sequences, around a fifth seen once, with around 20% in the top ten. Source material: PBMCs or a T cell subset sorted from them (not recorded which). These receptors were obtained from a young man who had mild COVID-19 (a few samples of this study predate the infection). Cell type and time point are not known.

This clonotype was observed a few times. The rearrangement uses TRBV7-8 and TRBJ2-5; 11 bases agree with TRBD1. The CDR3 contains 16 residues. V was pared by 5 bases and J by 4 bases, with 9 bases of the junction left unmatched. Looked up from germline, CDR1 is SGHVS and CDR2 is FQNEAQ. The CDR3 loop reads CASSRTGGIFGETQYF. The DNA for the CDR3 is TGTGCCAGCAGCCGGACAGGGGGCATTTTCGGAGAGACCCAGTACTTC.

The chain couples TRBV20-1 to TRBJ1-2, with D hard to call. The germline V gene encodes CDR1 DFQATT and CDR2 SNEGSKA (reference sequence). This CDR3 has 12 residues. Trimming cost V 0 bases and J 7 bases, with 9 bases left between them. The CDR3 sequence is CSARDRSGGYTF. The CDR3, as DNA: TGCAGTGCTAGAGACAGGTCGGGTGGCTACACCTTC.

This clonotype has just a few counts. The gene calls are TRBV7-6 and TRBJ2-7, with TRBD1 matching 9 bases. Germline V gives CDR1 SGHVS, CDR2 FNYEAQ. The length of the CDR3 is 15 residues. J was trimmed by 4 bases and V by 1 base; bases with no gene match: 5. Here the CDR3 reads CASSLGGTGNYEQYF. Here the CDR3 DNA reads TGTGCCAGCAGCTTAGGGGGGACAGGGAATTACGAGCAGTACTTC.

This clonotype was observed a single time. V usage is TRBV12-3 or TRBV12-4 and J usage is TRBJ2-1, with TRBD2 identical over 14 bases. The CDR3 sequence is 19 residues long. The J segment lost 0 bases and the V segment lost 6 bases, leaving 10 bases of the junction unmatched. The DNA of the CDR3 is TGTGCCAGCAGCCCGCCGCGGACTAGCGGGAGGACCTCCTACAATGAGCAGTTCTTC. Translated, it gives CASSPPRTSGRTSYNEQFF.

In nucleotides, the CDR3 is TGTGCCAGCAGCCAAGATCTCCAGCCTGTAGCCAAAAACATTCAGTACTTC. This translates into CASSQDLQPVAKNIQYF. The chain carries TRBV3-2 and TRBJ2-4. TRBV3-2 represents a pseudogene. This CDR3 has 17 residues.

This clonotype has a handful of counts. The rearrangement uses TRBV20-1 and TRBJ1-5; D remains unclear. The CDR3 spans 12 residues. The germline gives CDR1 DFQATT, CDR2 SNEGSKA (reference sequence). Trimming pared 3 bases from V and 0 bases from J, leaving 3 bases between. The chain's CDR3 is CSARSSNQPQHF. CDR3 sequence (DNA): TGCAGTGCTAGGAGTAGCAATCAGCCCCAGCATTTT.

DNA for the CDR3: TGTGCCAGCAGCTTAGGTCGGACAGCCTACAATGAGCAGTTCTTC. This gives the protein CASSLGRTAYNEQFF. The V call is TRBV7-8, the J call TRBJ2-1; weak D call: TRBD1 (6 bases). V lost 1 base to trimming and J lost 2 bases, with 9 bases between them. The germline gives CDR1 SGHVS, CDR2 FQNEAQ. The CDR3 spans 15 residues. Based on the CDR3 plus reference TRBV7-8 and TRBJ2-1, the full variable domain is GAGVSQSPRYKVAKRGQDVALRCDPISGHVSLFWYQQALGQGPEFLTYFQNEAQLDKSGLPSDRFFAERPEGSVSTLKIQRTQQEDSAVYLCASSLGRTAYNEQFFGPGTRLTVL.

The V call is TRBV5-1, the J call TRBJ1-5; no definite D call. The V gene's germline CDR1 is SGHRS and CDR2 YFSETQ. The length of the CDR3 is 14 residues. The ends were cut back, 0 bases at V and 3 bases at J, with 7 bases in the middle. This CDR3 reads CASSLVGPNQPQHF. The CDR3 coding sequence is TGCGCCAGCAGCTTGGTAGGGCCCAATCAGCCCCAGCATTTT.

This chain uses TRBV7-2 with TRBJ1-2; possibly TRBD1 for D (6 bases). The CDR3 is made up of 15 amino acids. V lost 0 bases and J lost 5, with 13 bases in between. CDR1 and CDR2 from the germline V gene are SGHTA and FQGNSA. CDR3 nucleotide sequence: TGTGCCAGCAGCTTAGCTCCAGGGGTTAGATATGGCTACACCTTC. Protein product: CASSLAPGVRYGYTF. The full variable domain, with the rest looked up from reference TRBV7-2 and TRBJ1-2, is GAGVSQSPSNKVTEKGKDVELRCDPISGHTALYWYRQSLGQGLEFLIYFQGNSAPDKSGLPSDRFSAERTGGSVSTLTIQRTQQEDSAVYLCASSLAPGVRYGYTFGSGTRLTVV.

The V call is TRBV7-9, the J call TRBJ2-7; D remains ambiguous. The germline CDR1 and CDR2 sequences are SEHNR and FQNEAQ (reference sequence). With 0 bases removed from V and 3 bases from J, the gap between germline ends came to 6 bases. The CDR3 runs to 13 residues. Written as DNA, the CDR3 is TGTGCCAGCAGCTTAGCTGAACTCTACGAGCAGTACTTC. Translation gives CASSLAELYEQYF.

The chain employs TRBV10-1 and TRBJ2-3, with a possible D match to TRBD1 (6 bases). From germline, CDR1 is WNHNN and CDR2 SYGVQD (reference sequence). The CDR3 has 14 amino acids. Trimming shortened V by 0 bases and J by 6 bases, and 10 bases separated the two germline ends. CDR3: CASSESYRVDTQYF. CDR3 coding DNA: TGCGCCAGCAGTGAGTCTTACAGGGTCGATACGCAGTATTTT.

The V call is TRBV6-2 or TRBV6-3, the J call TRBJ2-2; D gene uncertain. The CDR3 spans 13 residues. Trimming stripped 7 bases from V and 3 bases from J, with 9 bases between. From germline, CDR1 is MNHEY and CDR2 SVGEGT. The chain's CDR3 is CASKLGYTGELFF. Here the CDR3 DNA reads TGTGCCAGCAAACTGGGTTACACCGGGGAGCTGTTTTTT.

This clonotype was observed a few times. The J gene is TRBJ2-3, the V gene TRBV12-3 or TRBV12-4; 11 nucleotides agree with TRBD2. The V gene end was trimmed by 1 base and the J gene end by 4 bases; junction bases not matched to a gene: 4. The CDR3 is made up of 16 amino acids. This chain's CDR3 is CASSLVLAGGADTQYF. The DNA for the CDR3 is TGTGCCAGCAGTTTAGTTCTAGCGGGGGGTGCAGATACGCAGTATTTT.

This clonotype showed up just a few times. The genes are TRBV4-2 and TRBJ1-3; D not certain. CDR3 size: 17 residues. The V gene lost 1 base and the J gene lost 1 base, with 14 bases spanning the gap. The germline V gene has CDR1 LGHNA and CDR2 YNFKEQ. The DNA for the CDR3 is TGTGCCAGCAGCCAAGTGTTATTGGCGGGGTCTGGAAACACCATATATTTT. Protein product: CASSQVLLAGSGNTIYF.

The CDR3 DNA is TGCGCCAGCAGCTACGGGTCCCAGGGGGAGACCCAGTACTTC. Residues: CASSYGSQGETQYF. The rearrangement uses TRBV5-1 and TRBJ2-5, with D maybe TRBD1 (6 bases). CDR3 size: 14 residues. CDR1 and CDR2 from the germline V gene are SGHRS and YFSETQ. Between the trimmed V and J ends, which lost 3 bases and 5 bases, there was a span of 14 bases.

This clonotype was detected ten times or more. V and J are TRBV6-1 and TRBJ1-6; 8 positions agree with TRBD1. The length of the CDR3 is 14 residues. V trimming: 6 bases; J trimming: 7 bases; junction bases outside the gene matches: 5. Germline V lookup: CDR1 MNHNS, CDR2 SASEGT. CDR3 amino acids: CASSRDRSNSPLHF. For the CDR3, the DNA is TGTGCCAGCAGCCGGGACAGGTCAAATTCACCCCTCCACTTT.

This clonotype occurred a few times. The rearrangement uses TRBV29-1 and TRBJ2-3, with TRBD2 matching 9 bases. The germline gives CDR1 SQVTM, CDR2 ANQGSEA. V trimming: 7 bases; J trimming: 0 bases; junction bases outside the gene matches: 5. The CDR3 extends over 14 amino acids. Here the CDR3 DNA reads TGCAGCGGGGCTAGCGGGGCGAGCACAGATACGCAGTATTTT. Its translation is CSGASGASTDTQYF.

V gene TRBV6-6 combines with J gene TRBJ1-3; no clear D. This CDR3 contains 12 residues. Germline CDR1 and CDR2: MNHNY and SVGAGI (reference sequence). Trimming stripped 6 bases from V and 6 bases from J, with 9 bases between. The CDR3 nucleotides are TGTGCCAGCAGCCCTACCATAAACACCATATATTTT. It yields the protein CASSPTINTIYF.

The genes are TRBV5-1 and TRBJ2-1, with 8 bases matching TRBD2. The CDR3 extends over 15 amino acids. With 5 bases clipped from V and 0 bases from J, the junction kept 4 bases outside the gene matches. CDR1 is SGHRS and CDR2 is YFSETQ in the germline V gene. Here the CDR3 DNA reads TGCGCCAGCAGTCTAAGCGGGAGCTCCTACAATGAGCAGTTCTTC. As protein: CASSLSGSSYNEQFF.

The rearrangement links TRBV4-1 to TRBJ2-1; TRBD2 agrees at 8 bases. The CDR3 spans 13 residues. V gave up 11 bases and J gave up 4 bases; unmatched junction bases: 7. Germline assignment: CDR1 MGHRA and CDR2 YSYEKL. The CDR3 spells CACGGGNYNEQFF. DNA for the CDR3: TGCGCCTGCGGCGGGGGGAATTACAATGAGCAGTTCTTC.

This clonotype was detected only a few times. The J gene is TRBJ2-4, the V gene TRBV2, with TRBD1 as a possible D gene (5 bases). The CDR3 runs to 17 residues. V lost 0 bases, J lost 0 bases, and 12 bases lay in between. Germline V gene lookup returns CDR1 SNHLY and CDR2 FYNNEI. In nucleotides, the CDR3 is TGTGCCAGCAGTGAAGCGCTTACAGGCTTAGCCAAAAACATTCAGTACTTC. Translation gives CASSEALTGLAKNIQYF.

CDR3 in DNA: TGCGCCAGCAGCCAAGAGAGCCCGACGTATCCCTACGAGCAGTACTTC. This translates into CASSQESPTYPYEQYF. The chain recombines TRBV4-1 with TRBJ2-7, with D unresolved. Germline loops: CDR1 MGHRA, CDR2 YSYEKL. The CDR3 length is 16 residues. V dropped 0 bases and J dropped 2 bases, with 14 bases sitting between them.

Many counts were recorded for this clonotype. The chain employs TRBV12-3 or TRBV12-4 and TRBJ1-2, with unresolved D. This CDR3 region has 13 residues. V was trimmed by 7 bases and J by 6 bases, leaving 15 bases between them. The CDR3 loop reads CASKEANMNGYTF. CDR3 nucleotides: TGTGCCAGCAAGGAAGCCAATATGAATGGCTACACCTTC.